This T cell receptor (beta chain) was recovered during a study of blood T cell repertoires in COVID-19. Sequencing used immunoSEQ multiplex PCR; TCRdb keeps in-frame clones, though not all of them. The data contain over 85,000 clones, around 87% of them singletons. Per germline, CDR1 SGHRS and CDR2 YFSETQ. V shed 4 bases and J 7 bases; nucleotides not matched to a gene: 8. The CDR3 covers 14 residues. This sequence joins TRBV5-1 and TRBJ2-7; 10 nucleotides align to TRBD1. The TCR originated in a woman aged 80 or over with acute or convalescent COVID-19. The specimen was peripheral blood. The CDR3: CASSHRDRGFEQYF. The DNA of the CDR3 is TGCGCCAGCAGCCACCGGGACAGGGGATTTGAGCAGTACTTC. Based on the CDR3 plus reference TRBV5-1 and TRBJ2-7, the full variable domain is KAGVTQTPRYLIKTRGQQVTLSCSPISGHRSVSWYQQTPGQGLQFLFEYFSETQRNKGNFPGRFSGRQFSNSRSEMNVSTLELGDSALYLCASSHRDRGFEQYFGPGTRLTVT.